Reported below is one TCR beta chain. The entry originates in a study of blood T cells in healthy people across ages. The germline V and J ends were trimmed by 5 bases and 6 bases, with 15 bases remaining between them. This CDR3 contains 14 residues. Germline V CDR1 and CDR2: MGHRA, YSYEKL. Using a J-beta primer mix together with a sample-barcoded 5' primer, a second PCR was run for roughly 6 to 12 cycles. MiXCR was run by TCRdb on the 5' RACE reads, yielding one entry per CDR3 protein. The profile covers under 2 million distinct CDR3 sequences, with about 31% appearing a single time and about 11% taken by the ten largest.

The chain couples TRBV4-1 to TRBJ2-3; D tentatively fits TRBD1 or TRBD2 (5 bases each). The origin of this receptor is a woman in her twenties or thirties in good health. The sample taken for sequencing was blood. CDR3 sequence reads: CASSIGTPGDTQYF. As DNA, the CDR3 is TGCGCCAGCAGCATCGGGACCCCGGGGGATACGCAGTATTTT.